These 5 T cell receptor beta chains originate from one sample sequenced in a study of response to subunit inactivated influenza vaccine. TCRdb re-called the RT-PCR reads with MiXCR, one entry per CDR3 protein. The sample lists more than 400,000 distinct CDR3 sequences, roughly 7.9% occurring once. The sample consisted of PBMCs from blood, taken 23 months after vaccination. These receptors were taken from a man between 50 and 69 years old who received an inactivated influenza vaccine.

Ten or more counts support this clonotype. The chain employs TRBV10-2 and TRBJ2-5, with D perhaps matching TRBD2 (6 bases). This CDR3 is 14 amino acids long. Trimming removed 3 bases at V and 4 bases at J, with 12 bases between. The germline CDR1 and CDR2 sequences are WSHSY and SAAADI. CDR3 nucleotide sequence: TGCGCCAGCAGTGACAACGGGGGAGGAGAGACCCAGTACTTC. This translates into CASSDNGGGETQYF.

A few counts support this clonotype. The CDR3 DNA reads as TGTGCCACCAGTGATTGGGGGGGCCCGAGCTCCTACAATGAGCAGTTCTTC. The encoded protein is CATSDWGGPSSYNEQFF. The chain has TRBV24-1 and TRBJ2-1; D may be TRBD2 (7 bases). Trimming left V 2 bases short and J 0 bases short, with 13 bases between. The V gene's germline CDR1 is KGHDR and CDR2 SFDVKD. The CDR3 sequence is 17 residues long.

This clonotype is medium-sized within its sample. The CDR3 coding sequence is TGTGCCAGCAGCGTGGGGACTAGCGGGAGTCATAAGCAGTACTTC. It encodes CASSVGTSGSHKQYF. The V and J genes are TRBV12-3 or TRBV12-4 and TRBJ2-7, with 14 bases that match TRBD2. After removal of 6 bases from V and 8 bases from J, the junction contained 9 bases not matched to a gene. The CDR3 has 15 residues.

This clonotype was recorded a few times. The CDR3 spells CSARRAGTGFGPQETQYF. The CDR3 DNA is TGCAGTGCTAGACGAGCGGGGACAGGGTTCGGACCACAAGAGACCCAGTACTTC. This rearrangement joins TRBV20-1 to TRBJ2-5; TRBD1 matches 9 bases. J lost 2 bases, V lost 2 bases, and 15 bases had no gene match. In germline, CDR1 is DFQATT, CDR2 SNEGSKA (reference sequence). This CDR3 has 18 residues.

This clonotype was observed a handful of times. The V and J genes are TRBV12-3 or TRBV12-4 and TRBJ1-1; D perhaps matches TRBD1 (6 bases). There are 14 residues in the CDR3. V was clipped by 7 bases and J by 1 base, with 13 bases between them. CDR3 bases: TGTGCCAGCATCCCGGGACATGGGAACACTGAAGCTTTCTTT. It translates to CASIPGHGNTEAFF.